The sequence of this TCR beta chain was determined in a study of cytomegalovirus exposure and HLA in healthy donors. Note on this clone: Its antigen remains unknown.

PCR primers comprised 60 Vbeta and 13 Jbeta primers. The repertoire was sequenced with immunoSEQ multiplex PCR; TCRdb's copy has only in-frame clones and lacks some. The table has approximately 190,000 clones, approximately 81% seen once. Findings and caveats of the study: Relative to equally common others, HLA-associated TCR beta chains showed greater clonal expansion in a later analysis.

Trimming took off 2 bases at V and 5 bases at J, with 13 bases between the two ends. CDR1 is MNHNY and CDR2 is SVGAGI in the germline V gene (reference sequence). There are 14 residues in the CDR3. The sequenced sample was PBMCs. The source of this sequence is a woman younger than 35 in good health and CMV-seropositive. This chain uses TRBV6-6 with TRBJ2-7; D remains ambiguous. The DNA for the CDR3 is TGTGCCAGCAGTTACCCAGCGAATACTAACGAGCAGTACTTC. It codes for CASSYPANTNEQYF.